This T cell receptor (beta chain) was obtained from a study of cytomegalovirus exposure and HLA in healthy donors (dated by TCRdb to about 2017). Concerning the study at large: An earlier analysis of some 550 of the donors reported 250 to 350 Gb of sequence data and around 110 million unique TCR beta sequences from about 179 million T cells. An earlier analysis of some 500 of the donors used high-throughput TCR beta sequencing to judge whether each TCR beta V gene segment behaved as functional or pseudogenic. Donor age, sex, ethnicity and CMV serostatus were compiled together with the repertoire data. Genome-wide SNP genotypes for about 55% of the roughly 670 donors were used in a later genetic analysis, which treated that subset as a discovery cohort. To predict cytomegalovirus infection status, the study combined high-throughput TCR immunosequencing, statistical association of individual TCRs with disease status, and machine learning. Every discovery cohort repertoire had been produced on one sequencing platform. The study was designed to test whether signatures of past pathogen exposure could be identified by cataloging public T cell receptors. A handful of DR-DQ haplotypes were handled as single units for association and clustering because linkage in the cohort was strong. Rather than drawing on any new phenotypic data, the later analysis identified candidate immune exposures from TCR beta sequences and the way those sequences occurred across donors. Using immunosequencing, the study profiled T cell repertoires from 500 to 800 subjects and related those repertoires to cytomegalovirus serostatus. Of the 350 to 450 genotyped donors, about 80% fell in the genetic ancestry cluster associated with self-reported Caucasian donors. Typing coverage differed by locus: A, B, C, DRB1 and DQB1 were typed in roughly 620-630 donors, DQA1 in 500 to 550, DPA1 in around 610, and DPB1 in just under 490. Along with the roughly 610-subject first cohort, a separate validation cohort of some 130 different subjects was used. In a later analysis, previously published TCR beta repertoires from some 640 donors were re-analyzed and high-resolution HLA genotyping was added so that TCR occurrence patterns could be studied. HLA typing covered class I and class II loci at four-digit resolution. Across some 400 genotyped donors of the cohort, an average of about 240,000 unique TCR beta nucleotide sequences per donor were sequenced, and approximately 17% of those sequences were non-productive. Approximately 300 gigabases of sequencing data and approximately 85 million unique TCR sequences were included in an early release covering roughly 700 HLA-typed donors. Paper-wide results and their limitations: Over 15 rarely observed V segments, including chromosome 9 orphons, were excluded from the earlier analysis of some 590 of the donors because counts were too low. The authors suggested that the approach could potentially be generalized to other disease states and immunological phenotypes. Because HLA typing was missing for some donors at each locus, association tests included only the typed subset. While some public TCRs were present in many individuals, most TCR sequences turned up only very rarely across donors. Specific HLA alleles were associated with over 15,000 TCR beta sequences at a false discovery rate of 0.05 in a later analysis. In this cohort, only TCR beta chains were sequenced, and detectable features were limited by the absence of alpha or paired-chain data. A later analysis found that HLA-associated TCR beta chains were more clonally expanded and had lower generation probabilities than equally common non-associated chains. V-gene and J-gene trimming of TCR beta chains was associated with a missense DCLRE1C variant in a later genetic analysis, and the association was replicated in an independent cohort. Presence/absence analyses assumed roughly uniform sequencing depth across donors, an assumption that may not hold. In both the original and validation cohorts, the classifier was reported to diagnose cytomegalovirus status with high specificity and sensitivity. For the cohort, immune exposure information was limited to CMV serostatus. According to a later analysis, TCR association rates differed among HLA loci, with DRB1 alleles showing the most associated TCRs and HLA-C alleles showing the fewest. An earlier analysis of around 500 of the donors showed that most TCR beta V segments appeared in productive rearrangements either about 90% or about 30% of the time, which broadly matched IMGT annotations. According to a later analysis, parvovirus B19, influenza, CMV and Epstein-Barr virus appeared linked to several top co-occurrence clusters. A group of highly shared sequence variants was considered likely to be a technical artifact of the sequencing pipeline. The study gave a list of some 150 TCR beta chains associated with cytomegalovirus. In a later analysis, most CMV-associated TCR beta chains were found to appear HLA-restricted, with HLA associations seemingly driven largely by CMV exposure. A few of the identified cytomegalovirus-associated TCR beta chains were confirmed in vitro to be specific for cytomegalovirus antigens. Strong co-occurrence of HLA alleles, especially DR and DQ, made assigning TCR associations to individual alleles difficult. In a later genetic analysis, fewer N-insertions in productive TCRs were reported among donors in an Asian-associated ancestry cluster than the 666-donor mean. The 87-base-pair reads could not distinguish some IMGT-functional V segments, including TRBV6-2 and TRBV6-3, so those segments were excluded. Correlated functional status among segregating V segments might reflect linkage disequilibrium, but an unknown experimental factor could not be ruled out. A further reported finding was that TCR beta sequences accurately predicted the HLA-A and HLA-B alleles for most subjects in the first cohort.

Counted from cysteine to phenylalanine, this CDR3 has 13 amino acids. The CDR3 DNA has 39 bases and is translated from base 1. According to the germline V gene (reference sequence), CDR1 reads GTSNPN and CDR2 reads SVGIG. V lost 4 bases and J lost 1 base; the stretch between them is 10 bases long. The cohort comprised 670 or so healthy bone marrow donors. All cohort members were sampled while nominally healthy, although unrecorded immune exposures were likely present. The donor was CMV seronegative and was included in the group of hundreds of seronegative cohort members. A peripheral blood sample was collected from each donor, and TCR beta sequencing was performed on peripheral blood mononuclear cells. Genomic DNA extraction from the blood cell samples was performed with the Qiagen DNeasy Blood Extraction Kit. Notes on this clone: Its specific antigen is unknown.

The method behind the library was the immunoSEQ multiplex PCR assay. For the multiplex PCR, a mixture combining 60 forward primers for TCR Vbeta segments and 13 reverse primers for TCR Jbeta segments was used. Amplification of the CDR3 region of rearranged TCR beta genes was performed with a multiplex PCR assay on genomic DNA. The Illumina HiSeq System was used to sequence the amplified TCR beta libraries as 87-base-pair reads. In the authors' own workflow: In a later analysis, some 80 million unique TCR beta chains were counted across the 500 to 850 repertoires, and approximately 9.9 million of these chains were shared by at least two donors. To remove PCR and sequencing errors, raw reads were error-corrected and collapsed into unique sequences using a nearest-neighbor algorithm that merged closely related sequences. V, D and J gene segments were assigned by aligning CDR3 sequences to IMGT reference sequences. For a sequence to be retained, at least a six-nucleotide match to both a V gene segment and a J gene segment was required. Rearrangements were classified as productive when the CDR3 lacked stop codons and remained in frame with V and J, and all other rearrangements were classified as non-productive. Following IMGT convention, CDR3 was defined as the stretch from the second conserved V-encoded cysteine to the conserved J-encoded phenylalanine. The earlier analysis of fewer than 750 of the donors excluded sequences that lacked an unambiguous match to a single V gene segment. An earlier analysis of over 450 of the donors classified V segments as functional when productive rearrangements were above 56.7% and as segregating when the standard deviation between donors was above 5%. A statistical classification framework was built to diagnose cytomegalovirus status from the catalog of TCR beta chain sequences. In a later analysis, TCR nucleotide sequences were compared against IMGT/GENE-DB human TR gene sequences so that V and J genes could be assigned. A later analysis assigned CDR3 sequences and most-parsimonious VDJ recombination scenarios with the TCRdist pipeline. In a later analysis, each TCR beta chain was defined by its CDR3 amino acid sequence together with its V-gene family, and reads lacking a unique V-gene family were excluded. As a way to deal with suspected cross-contamination and a sequencing artifact, a later analysis dropped 450 to 600 nucleotide sequences that were highly shared and had low generation probability. A later analysis calculated a clonal expansion index for each public chain from normalized within-repertoire ranks of inferred template counts. A later analysis computed generation probabilities with a VDJ recombination model fitted to out-of-frame rearrangements, and checked the results against IGoR. Hypergeometric tests were used in a later analysis to score TCR-TCR, TCR-HLA and TCR-CMV co-occurrence, with a repertoire-size bias correction applied to the TCR pairs. To estimate false discovery rates, a later analysis permuted the HLA or CMV assignments 20 times. In a later analysis, co-occurring TCRs were grouped with DBSCAN, and TCRdist sequence similarity was added when clustering was performed within HLA-allele-positive subsets. Repertoires with fewer than 30,000 or more than 120,000 public chains were left out of co-occurrence clustering, as were five repertoires with anomalous nucleotide sharing. TCRdb mirrors the immuneACCESS table, restricted to in-frame sequences. Some clones are absent from its copies; in checked studies, under half trace to an unresolved V gene, and the reason for the others is unknown. For V, J and clone size, that table is used; D and trimming come from the DNA. The table for this sample shows about 110,000 clones. The leading ten clones occupy less than 4.5% of the sample.

The sequenced sample consisted of PBMCs. The receptor chain draws on TRBV30 and TRBJ1-1; the D gene identity is not certain. The receptor was derived from a man between 18 and 29 years old in good health and CMV-seronegative. The DNA sequence is TGTGCCTGGAACTCATTTGGGAACACTGAAGCTTTCTTT. This translates into CAWNSFGNTEAFF.